This T cell receptor (beta chain) was captured by sequencing in a study of cytomegalovirus exposure and HLA in healthy donors. Study-level findings and limits: Sequencing likely generated an artifact that appeared as a cluster of highly shared sequence variants.

PCR amplification relied on 60 Vbeta primers (plus 13 Jbeta primers). The assay was immunoSEQ multiplex PCR, and TCRdb's table has in-frame clones only and misses some. The sample contains around 200,000 clones, 85% of which appear only once. J lost 4 bases, V lost 8 bases, and 8 bases had no gene match. The CDR3 consists of 15 residues. In germline, CDR1 is MDHEN, CDR2 SYDVKM. Healthy bone marrow donors made up the donors. A remark on this clone: The antigen is unknown.

This chain uses TRBV28 with TRBJ1-4, with 9 bases fitting TRBD1. The source material was PBMCs. This sequence was found in a woman aged 45-59 years in good health and CMV-seronegative. The CDR3 here is CASYSPTGGNEKLFF. Here the CDR3 DNA reads TGTGCCAGCTACTCCCCGACAGGGGGTAATGAAAAACTGTTTTTT.